The source of this T cell receptor (beta chain) is a study of blood T cell repertoires in COVID-19. The wider study: Samples came from the United States, Italy and Spain, spanning acute and convalescent COVID-19. T cells, B-cell-depleted T cells, or PBMCs provided the cDNA or gDNA that served as material.

The age range of participants was about 18 to 89 years, with residence in approximately 25 US areas. Participant reports of clinical history set cohort assignment. CDR1 and CDR2 (germline): SGHRS, YFSETQ. Trimming took 0 bases from V and 5 from J, leaving 6 bases between them. This CDR3 has 14 amino acids. TCRdb keeps only in-frame clones here, not all; method: immunoSEQ multiplex PCR. The sample consists of about 220,000 clones, about 91% of them appearing once. The V call is TRBV5-1, the J call TRBJ1-6; no reliable D call. The sequencing sample was made of PBMCs or T cells enriched from blood (not recorded which). The receptor comes from a woman aged 40 to 50 with acute COVID-19. The CDR3 DNA is TGCGCCAGCAGCTTGGACAACCATAATTCACCCCTCCACTTT. Translation gives CASSLDNHNSPLHF.